These T cell receptor beta chains were read from a single sample in a study of blood T cell repertoires in COVID-19. Clones were sequenced by immunoSEQ multiplex PCR, and TCRdb holds only the in-frame ones, with some missing. The sample lists a few hundred thousand clones, about 88% occurring once. The sample taken for sequencing was peripheral blood. Receptor source: a woman between 40 and 55 years old who had recovered from COVID-19. CDR3s include the opening cysteine and the closing phenylalanine or tryptophan. A D gene is named only where the DNA matches it firmly.

DNA: TGCGCCAGCATAGGCGGGGGGGGAAACAATGAGCAGTTCTTC
CDR3: CASIGGGGNNEQFF
D: TRBD2
J: TRBJ2-1
V: TRBV10-2

DNA: TGTGCCAGCAGCTCCATCGGCGGGGCTTTAGGCTACACCTTC
CDR3: CASSSIGGALGYTF
D: .
J: TRBJ1-2
V: TRBV7-9

DNA: TGTGCCATCAGTACAGGGGGCCCAGCGGGAGGGAACAGAGAGACCCAGTACTTC
CDR3: CAISTGGPAGGNRETQYF
D: .
J: TRBJ2-5
V: TRBV10-3

DNA: TGTGCCAGCAGTAGGAGGCTAGCGGGAGGCGGCACAGATACGCAGTATTTT
CDR3: CASSRRLAGGGTDTQYF
D: TRBD2
J: TRBJ2-3
V: TRBV25-1

DNA: TGTGCCACCAGCACCCTCAGGGGTTCTAACTATGGCTACACCTTC
CDR3: CATSTLRGSNYGYTF
D: .
J: TRBJ1-2
V: TRBV15

DNA: TGTGCCAGCAGCCAAGAATCGGGGGGGTACTACGAGCAGTACTTC
CDR3: CASSQESGGYYEQYF
D: TRBD2
J: TRBJ2-7
V: TRBV4-2

DNA: TGTGCCAGCAGCAAACCGGGACTAGCGGCGTACAATGAGCAGTTCTTC
CDR3: CASSKPGLAAYNEQFF
D: TRBD2
J: TRBJ2-1
V: TRBV11-3

DNA: TGTGCCAGCAGGACCGGGGGAAAAGAGGGCTACGAGCAGTACTTC
CDR3: CASRTGGKEGYEQYF
D: .
J: TRBJ2-7
V: TRBV28

DNA: TGTGCCAGCAGCAAATGTCGGCGGGAGTGCACAGATACGCAGTATTTT
CDR3: CASSKCRRECTDTQYF
D: .
J: TRBJ2-3
V: TRBV21-1

DNA: TGTGCCAGCAGTTCAGCGGGGGCTTATAATGAGCAGTTCTTC
CDR3: CASSSAGAYNEQFF
D: TRBD2
J: TRBJ2-1
V: TRBV27

DNA: TGTGCCAGCAGCCAAATTCTGAACACTGAAGCTTTCTTT
CDR3: CASSQILNTEAFF
D: .
J: TRBJ1-1
V: TRBV6-5

DNA: TGTGCCAGCCGCGGGACAGGGGGGATTGGGCAGTACTTC
CDR3: CASRGTGGIGQYF
D: TRBD1
J: TRBJ2-7
V: TRBV7-2

DNA: TGCAGTGCTAGTAAGGGGGATGAAAAACTGTTTTTT
CDR3: CSASKGDEKLFF
D: .
J: TRBJ1-4
V: TRBV20-1